This T cell receptor beta chain came from a study of blood T cells in healthy people across ages. The CDR3 is 15 residues long. Trimming took 0 bases from V and 6 from J, leaving 16 bases between them. Per germline, CDR1 SGDLS and CDR2 YYNGEE. A second PCR, run for about 7 to 11 cycles, used a sample-barcoded 5' primer plus a J-beta primer mix. TCRdb recomputed calls from the 5' RACE reads with MiXCR, one row per CDR3 protein. The data contain about 1.6 million distinct CDR3 sequences, roughly a third of them singletons. V gene TRBV9 combines with J gene TRBJ2-7; maybe TRBD2 (6 bases). Sequenced sample: blood. The receptor comes from a woman aged 25 to 39 in good health. CDR3 DNA: TGTGCCAGCAGCGTAGGGGGCGGGACGAGCTGCGAGCAGTACTTC. Encoded protein: CASSVGGGTSCEQYF.